These 24 T cell receptor beta chains were sequenced from one sample in a study of T cell changes during pregnancy in multiple sclerosis. Measured with immunoSEQ multiplex PCR; TCRdb has only the in-frame clones, and not every one. Of roughly 41,000 clones detected, less than 95% appear once; the ten largest clones hold over 1.5%. The sample here was peripheral blood, taken in the third trimester of pregnancy. These receptors came from a female donor with multiple sclerosis, enrolled in a pregnancy study.

V and J are TRBV5-1 and TRBJ2-5; 7 bases are a match to TRBD1. CDR3 length equals 15 residues. V shed 0 bases and J 5 bases; nucleotides not matched to a gene: 7. The germline V gene encodes CDR1 SGHRS and CDR2 YFSETQ. The CDR3 loop reads CASSLGGGAMETQYF. In DNA, the CDR3 is TGCGCCAGCAGCTTGGGAGGGGGCGCAATGGAGACCCAGTACTTC. The complete variable domain, with remaining parts taken from reference TRBV5-1 and TRBJ2-5, reads KAGVTQTPRYLIKTRGQQVTLSCSPISGHRSVSWYQQTPGQGLQFLFEYFSETQRNKGNFPGRFSGRQFSNSRSEMNVSTLELGDSALYLCASSLGGGAMETQYFGPGTRLLVL.

V usage is TRBV19 and J usage is TRBJ1-4; D is perhaps TRBD1 (6 bases). The germline V gene encodes CDR1 LNHDA and CDR2 SQIVND (reference sequence). Trimming stripped 5 bases from V and 4 bases from J, with 8 bases between. CDR3 length: 13 residues. Written as DNA, the CDR3 is TGTGCCAGTAGTCGACAGGTTAATGAAAAACTGTTTTTT. Its translation is CASSRQVNEKLFF.

The rearrangement uses TRBV6-5 and TRBJ2-7; 12 positions match TRBD2. CDR1 and CDR2 (germline): MNHEY, SVGAGI. With 4 bases clipped from V and 5 bases from J, the junction kept 6 bases outside the gene matches. The CDR3 has 15 amino acids. The CDR3 here is CASSSLAGGSNEQYF. The CDR3 bases are TGTGCCAGCAGTTCCCTAGCGGGAGGGAGTAACGAGCAGTACTTC.

The chain uses TRBV14 and TRBJ2-1; the D is unclear. CDR3 size: 11 residues. Germline V CDR1 and CDR2: SGHDN, FVKESK. The ends were cut back, 0 bases at V and 10 bases at J, with 4 bases in the middle. The CDR3 is CASSQELEQFF. The CDR3 nucleotides are TGTGCCAGCAGCCAAGAACTGGAGCAGTTCTTC.

This chain links TRBV9 with TRBJ1-1; TRBD1 is a possible D gene (5 bases). Germline CDR1 and CDR2: SGDLS and YYNGEE. This CDR3 has 15 residues. Trimming pared 4 bases from V and 4 bases from J, leaving 17 bases between. This chain's CDR3 is CASSPHLGGGTEAFF. The DNA for the CDR3 is TGTGCCAGCAGCCCCCACTTGGGGGGTGGCACTGAAGCTTTCTTT.

CDR3: CASSVGTDPIEQYF. For the CDR3, the DNA is TGTGCCAGCAGCGTGGGGACAGACCCTATCGAGCAGTACTTC. The rearrangement links TRBV9 to TRBJ2-7, with TRBD1 matching 7 bases. Germline V gene sequence: CDR1 SGDLS, CDR2 YYNGEE. The CDR3 spans 14 residues. The V and J ends lost 2 bases and 6 bases, in that order; junction bases with no gene match: 8.

V is TRBV10-2 and J is TRBJ2-2; 8 nucleotides match TRBD2. The CDR3 is made up of 14 amino acids. Germline-derived CDR1 and CDR2 are WSHSY and SAAADI. Trimming at V came to 7 bases and at J to 6 bases, leaving 7 bases not matched to a gene. The CDR3 reads CASKDTGGPGELFF. The CDR3 coding sequence is TGCGCCAGCAAAGATACGGGAGGGCCCGGGGAGCTGTTTTTT.

The V call is TRBV18, the J call TRBJ2-3, with 7 bases fitting TRBD2. The CDR3 consists of 14 residues. Trimming removed 8 bases from V and 8 bases from J; junction bases left unmatched: 13. In germline, CDR1 is KGHSH, CDR2 LQKENI. The CDR3 nucleotides read TGTGCCAGCACAGATAGGCGGGAGAGTATTACGCAGTATTTT. Amino acid sequence: CASTDRRESITQYF.

The chain is built from TRBV5-5 and TRBJ2-7; perhaps TRBD1 as D (6 bases). With 2 bases removed from V and 0 bases from J, the gap between germline ends came to 15 bases. Germline V CDR1 and CDR2: SGHKS, YYEKEE (reference sequence). The CDR3 loop spans 16 amino acids. Here the CDR3 DNA reads TGTGCCAGCAGCTTAGGGATGGGGGCTACCTCCTACGAGCAGTACTTC. Its translation is CASSLGMGATSYEQYF.

This clone was detected once. The gene calls are TRBV7-8 and TRBJ1-2, with D possibly TRBD1 on 6 matching bases. V was pared by 6 bases and J by 2 bases, with 16 bases between. The CDR3 has 15 residues. The V gene's germline CDR1 is SGHVS and CDR2 FQNEAQ. The CDR3 DNA follows: TGTGCCAGCAGTTCTACAGGGTCCGCGAACTATGGCTACACCTTC. The encoded protein is CASSSTGSANYGYTF.

On this clone itself: This same CDR3 is encoded by further DNA sequences in the sample. J is TRBJ2-1 and V is TRBV4-3; D might be TRBD1 (7 bases). CDR3 length equals 14 residues. Per the germline V gene, CDR1 is LGHNA and CDR2 is YSLEER. V dropped 6 bases and J dropped 0 bases, with 9 bases sitting between them. The CDR3 reads CASSQGGSYNEQFF. The DNA of the CDR3 is TGCGCCAGCAGTCAGGGGGGCTCCTACAATGAGCAGTTCTTC.

The rearrangement joins TRBV7-6 to TRBJ2-7, with TRBD1 as a possible D gene (5 bases). The CDR3 runs 15 residues. Germline V gives CDR1 SGHVS, CDR2 FNYEAQ. V gave up 1 base and J gave up 6 bases, with 16 bases separating them. CDR3 coding DNA: TGTGCCAGCAGCTTAGGACAGAGCCTCCAGAGCGAGCAGTACTTC. Its translation: CASSLGQSLQSEQYF.

In this sample, this clone turned up a few times. This chain links TRBV11-2 with TRBJ2-1; 7 bases match TRBD2. CDR1 and CDR2 from the germline V gene are SGHAT and FQNNGV. The CDR3 is made up of 14 amino acids. Trimming took 4 bases from V and 3 from J; bases not matched to a gene: 3. CDR3 in DNA: TGTGCCAGCAGCTCGAGGACTAGCTACAATGAGCAGTTCTTC. Its protein product is CASSSRTSYNEQFF.

The V and J genes are TRBV4-2 and TRBJ2-3; 15 bases agree with TRBD2. The V gene's germline CDR1 is LGHNA and CDR2 YNFKEQ. The CDR3 spans 17 residues. V was clipped by 4 bases and J by 4 bases; unmatched bases: 6. The CDR3 DNA sequence: TGTGCCAGCAGCCCCCCGGGACTAGCGGGGGGCGCAGATACGCAGTATTTT. Translating it yields CASSPPGLAGGADTQYF.

V gene TRBV28 combines with J gene TRBJ2-7, with TRBD1 matching 8 bases. V was pared by 6 bases and J by 2 bases, with 9 bases of the junction left unmatched. Germline V gene data show CDR1 as MDHEN and CDR2 as SYDVKM. This CDR3 is 15 amino acids long. CDR3 nucleotides: TGTGCCAGCAGATACGGGACAGGCAAAACCTACGAGCAGTACTTC. It yields the protein CASRYGTGKTYEQYF.

This chain joins TRBV5-1 and TRBJ2-2, with D possibly TRBD2 on 6 matching bases. Germline V lookup: CDR1 SGHRS, CDR2 YFSETQ. The V gene lost 3 bases and the J gene lost 0 bases, with 9 bases spanning the gap. This CDR3 comprises 15 residues. DNA of the CDR3: TGCGCCAGCAGCTCTAGCGTAACGAACACCGGGGAGCTGTTTTTT. Encoded protein: CASSSSVTNTGELFF. Using reference TRBV5-1 and TRBJ2-2 for the parts outside the CDR3, the full variable domain is KAGVTQTPRYLIKTRGQQVTLSCSPISGHRSVSWYQQTPGQGLQFLFEYFSETQRNKGNFPGRFSGRQFSNSRSEMNVSTLELGDSALYLCASSSSVTNTGELFFGEGSRLTVL.

V and J are TRBV5-8 and TRBJ2-2, with 9 bases aligning to TRBD1. Germline loops: CDR1 SGHTS, CDR2 YDEGEE. V shed 0 bases, J shed 7 bases, and the junction held 7 bases outside the gene matches. The CDR3 runs to 16 residues. CDR3 sequence: CASSLATGQGIGELFF. DNA of the CDR3: TGTGCCAGCAGCTTGGCTACTGGACAGGGGATCGGGGAGCTGTTTTTT.

CDR3 residues: CASSQTGLGSYEQYF. CDR3 sequence (DNA): TGTGCCAGCAGCCAGACGGGTCTGGGGAGTTACGAGCAGTACTTC. This rearrangement joins TRBV4-2 to TRBJ2-7; D perhaps matches TRBD2 (5 bases). CDR1 and CDR2 from the germline V gene are LGHNA and YNFKEQ. CDR3 length equals 15 residues. V dropped 3 bases and J dropped 4 bases, with 16 bases sitting between them.

The J gene is TRBJ2-2, the V gene TRBV27; D is possibly TRBD1 (5 bases). Germline V CDR1 and CDR2: MNHEY, SMNVEV (reference sequence). The ends were cut back, 2 bases at V and 4 bases at J, with 14 bases in the middle. This CDR3 contains 16 residues. CDR3 nucleotide sequence: TGTGCCAGCAGTTTACTATCGGACACGGCCACCGGGGAGCTGTTTTTT. Amino acid sequence: CASSLLSDTATGELFF.

Worth noting for this clone: Other DNA sequences in this sample translate to the same CDR3. This chain joins TRBV28 and TRBJ2-7, with D possibly being TRBD2 (6 bases). The CDR3 consists of 15 residues. The germline V gene has CDR1 MDHEN and CDR2 SYDVKM. V lost 4 bases and J 3 bases, leaving 16 bases between the germline ends. The CDR3 nucleotides are TGTGCCAGCAGTTCCGGGGGAATTAGTGACTACGAGCAGTACTTC. Its protein product is CASSSGGISDYEQYF.

This sequence joins TRBV7-9 and TRBJ1-2; 11 bases map to TRBD1. This CDR3 has 15 residues. The V segment lost 2 bases and the J segment 4 bases; nucleotides outside the gene matches: 3. Germline CDR1 and CDR2: SEHNR and FQNEAQ (reference sequence). CDR3 nucleotide sequence: TGTGCCAGCAGCTTATCGGGGACAGGGGGCTATGGCTACACCTTC. Its protein is CASSLSGTGGYGYTF. Full variable domain (missing parts from reference TRBV7-9 and TRBJ1-2): DTGVSQNPRHKITKRGQNVTFRCDPISEHNRLYWYRQTLGQGPEFLTYFQNEAQLEKSRLLSDRFSAERPKGSFSTLEIQRTEQGDSAMYLCASSLSGTGGYGYTFGSGTRLTVV.

V usage is TRBV29-1 and J usage is TRBJ1-2; D gene ambiguous. CDR1 and CDR2 (germline): SQVTM, ANQGSEA. V lost 0 bases and J lost 6, with 11 bases in between. This CDR3 contains 13 residues. The DNA for the CDR3 is TGCAGCGTTGAAGAATTCGGGTATCATGGCTACACCTTC. Translating it yields CSVEEFGYHGYTF.

This rearrangement joins TRBV19 to TRBJ1-2, with 8 positions matching TRBD1. The CDR3 loop spans 12 amino acids. The germline V gene has CDR1 LNHDA and CDR2 SQIVND (reference sequence). The J segment lost 4 bases and the V segment lost 9 bases, leaving 4 bases of the junction unmatched. This chain's CDR3 is CASLGTGYGYTF. For the CDR3, the DNA is TGTGCCAGCCTCGGGACAGGCTATGGCTACACCTTC.

This chain connects TRBV5-6 to TRBJ2-3; 9 nucleotides align to TRBD2. Germline V gene lookup returns CDR1 SGHDT and CDR2 YYEEEE. The CDR3 is 17 amino acids. Losses at the gene ends were 1 base for V and 5 bases for J; bases not matched to a gene: 11. The DNA for the CDR3 is TGTGCCAGCAGCTTGTGGACGGCGGGGGGGTACGTAGATACGCAGTATTTT. As protein: CASSLWTAGGYVDTQYF.